The rows below give T cell receptor beta chains drawn from one sample of a study of identical twins. TCRdb reanalysed the 5' RACE reads using MiXCR and keeps one entry per CDR3 protein. This sample has hundreds of thousands of distinct CDR3 sequences, with more than 20% found just once. This sample was shared with a second study, whose subject was T cells expressing NK-cell markers.

Sequenced sample: CD4+ T cells sorted from blood. The receptors shown here come from a woman under 30 in good health. Each CDR3 is given with its conserved first and last residue.

CDR3,V,J
CASSLRVGAGELFF,TRBV10-1,TRBJ2-2
CASIGTGHDEQFF,TRBV2,TRBJ2-1
CASSTGGGHYEQYF,TRBV7-2,TRBJ2-7
CASSPPSSTGELFF,TRBV4-2,TRBJ2-2
CASSPPPLRLAGSYEQYF,TRBV27,TRBJ2-7
CASSRGGGRTSGYTF,TRBV3-1,TRBJ1-2
CASSFGQSNQPQHF,TRBV5-5,TRBJ1-5
CASSSLAEEETQYF,TRBV7-8,TRBJ2-5
CASRKLAGSYNEQFF,TRBV9,TRBJ2-1
CSAREASGRFKAFF,TRBV20-1,TRBJ1-1
CASSLASNNQPQHF,TRBV12-3/TRBV12-4,TRBJ1-5
CSAPGRQGGRYTEAFF,TRBV20-1,TRBJ1-1
CASRGSGASETQYF,TRBV10-1,TRBJ2-5
CATSSPPSGNTIYF,TRBV15,TRBJ1-3
CASSWTGVDTGELFF,TRBV5-1,TRBJ2-2
CASSYSGPGKLFF,TRBV6-6,TRBJ1-4
CASSFSPQETQYF,TRBV5-1,TRBJ2-5
CASSPGRGARDSPLHF,TRBV7-6,TRBJ1-6
CASSATGRDSSYEQYF,TRBV9,TRBJ2-7
CASSETQTASGYTF,TRBV10-1,TRBJ1-2
CATNYLDGGYGYTF,TRBV6-5,TRBJ1-2
CSVGADSYEQYF,TRBV29-1,TRBJ2-7
CASSSPRRRDRDPREQFF,TRBV11-2,TRBJ2-1
CASRLDGLIREQYF,TRBV6-1,TRBJ2-7
CSANLAGAYEQYF,TRBV20-1,TRBJ2-7
CASRILGARTDTQYF,TRBV27,TRBJ2-3
CSAKLAVPDSTDTQYF,TRBV20-1,TRBJ2-3
CASSQFGGMAEAFF,TRBV3-1,TRBJ1-1
CASSSLGWHSYNEQFF,TRBV11-2,TRBJ2-1
CASSPGGVAGEQFF,TRBV7-3,TRBJ2-1
CASSPQGALTGYTF,TRBV7-9,TRBJ1-2
CASSLDRPTGELFF,TRBV5-1,TRBJ2-2
CASSLQGDNSPLHF,TRBV6-1,TRBJ1-6
CSAERTSGYEQYF,TRBV20-1,TRBJ2-7
CASSVAPNYEQYF,TRBV9,TRBJ2-7
CSARRSAEQFF,TRBV29-1,TRBJ2-1
CASSYSGAKNIQYF,TRBV6-5,TRBJ2-4
CASSLDGSQETQYF,TRBV7-7,TRBJ2-5
CASSLEVSRETQYF,TRBV7-2,TRBJ2-5
CASSPGSMSRQYF,TRBV7-9,TRBJ2-4
CASSRQGPSYNEQFF,TRBV21-1,TRBJ2-1
CASSFQPRAGNEQFF,TRBV7-9,TRBJ2-1
CASSRGPTAEQFF,TRBV6-2/TRBV6-3,TRBJ2-1
CASSNSVVTEAFF,TRBV13,TRBJ1-1
CASSHFGGDPEAFF,TRBV3-1,TRBJ1-1
CANGRSETQYF,TRBV2,TRBJ2-5
CASSLSRGALDEQYF,TRBV5-8,TRBJ2-7
CASSGGDTQYF,TRBV12-3/TRBV12-4,TRBJ2-3
CASSQDSFSGNTIYF,TRBV4-3,TRBJ1-3
CATAQAVTGELFF,TRBV3-1,TRBJ2-2
CSVESRHTGELFF,TRBV29-1,TRBJ2-2